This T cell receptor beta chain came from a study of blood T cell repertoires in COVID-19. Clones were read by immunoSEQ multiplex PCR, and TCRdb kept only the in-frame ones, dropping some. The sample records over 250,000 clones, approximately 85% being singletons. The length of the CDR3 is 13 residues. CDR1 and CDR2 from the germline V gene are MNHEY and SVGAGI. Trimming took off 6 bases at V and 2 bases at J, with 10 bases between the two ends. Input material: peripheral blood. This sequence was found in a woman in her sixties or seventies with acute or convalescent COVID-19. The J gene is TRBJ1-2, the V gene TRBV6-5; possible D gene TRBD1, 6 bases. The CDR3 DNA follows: TGTGCCAGCAGAACAGGGTTGAACTATGGCTACACCTTC. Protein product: CASRTGLNYGYTF.